The 10 T cell receptor beta chains below were found in one sample sequenced in a study of response to subunit inactivated influenza vaccine. One entry per CDR3 protein, called by TCRdb with MiXCR from the RT-PCR reads. Here the sample spans hundreds of thousands of distinct CDR3 sequences, 15% to 19% being singletons. The specimen comprised PBMCs from blood, sampled 11 to 12 days after vaccination. These TCRs come from a man aged 50-60 years who received an inactivated influenza vaccine.

This clonotype has more than one count but fewer than ten. The rearrangement links TRBV28 to TRBJ2-7; D not certain. The CDR3 totals 12 residues. Germline-derived CDR1 and CDR2 are MDHEN and SYDVKM. V lost 3 bases and J 7 bases, leaving 10 bases between the germline ends. CDR3 DNA: TGTGCCAGCAGTTTGAACGGGCTTGAGCAGTACTTC. Encoded protein: CASSLNGLEQYF.

Many counts were recorded for this clonotype. The chain employs TRBV18 and TRBJ2-5; D is undetermined. This CDR3 has 13 amino acids. Germline V gene sequence: CDR1 KGHSH, CDR2 LQKENI. V was cut by 3 bases and J by 0 bases, with 5 bases left in between. Here the CDR3 DNA reads TGTGCCAGCTCACCTTCGTACCAAGAGACCCAGTACTTC. As protein: CASSPSYQETQYF.

The chain employs TRBV7-2 and TRBJ2-5; D is uncertain. Germline V gene sequence: CDR1 SGHTA, CDR2 FQGNSA. The V end was cut by 1 base, the J end by 4 bases, with 10 bases between. The CDR3 consists of 14 residues. In DNA form, the CDR3 reads TGTGCCAGCAGCTTAGGTGCTGTAGGAGAGACCCAGTACTTC. This codes for CASSLGAVGETQYF.

This clonotype was seen a few times. The chain employs TRBV30 and TRBJ2-1; TRBD2 is a possible D gene (5 bases). The ends were cut back, 4 bases at V and 9 bases at J, with 10 bases in the middle. The germline CDR1 and CDR2 sequences are GTSNPN and SVGIG (reference sequence). The CDR3 covers 11 residues. CDR3 nucleotides: TGTGCCTGGATCCGGGGTATTGAGCAGTTCTTC. The encoded protein is CAWIRGIEQFF.

This clonotype was counted at least ten times. The genes are TRBV7-2 and TRBJ2-3; weak D call: TRBD2 (6 bases). There are 14 residues in the CDR3. The ends were cut back, 4 bases at V and 1 base at J, with 9 bases in the middle. Germline V gives CDR1 SGHTA, CDR2 FQGNSA. CDR3 sequence (DNA): TGTGCCAGCAGCTCGTGGGGGGGCACAGATACGCAGTATTTT. It codes for CASSSWGGTDTQYF.

This clonotype was detected ten times or more. The J gene is TRBJ2-7, the V gene TRBV7-9, with 7 bases identical to TRBD1. Per germline, CDR1 SEHNR and CDR2 FQNEAQ (reference sequence). The length of the CDR3 is 14 residues. V dropped 2 bases and J dropped 4; count of bases not matched to a gene: 5. The CDR3 sequence is CASSLQQGSYEQYF. The CDR3 coding sequence is TGTGCCAGCAGCTTACAACAGGGGAGTTACGAGCAGTACTTC.

The genes are TRBV20-1 and TRBJ2-7; 10 positions agree with TRBD2. From germline, CDR1 is DFQATT and CDR2 SNEGSKA (reference sequence). The CDR3 covers 15 residues. Losses at the gene ends were 3 bases for V and 1 base for J; bases not matched to a gene: 6. In DNA, the CDR3 is TGCAGTGCTAGGATACTAGCGGGACCATCCTACGAGCAGTACTTC. It specifies CSARILAGPSYEQYF.

The chain carries TRBV15 and TRBJ1-1, with D maybe TRBD1 (5 bases). V gave up 1 base and J gave up 1 base, with 10 bases separating them. In germline, CDR1 is LNHNV, CDR2 YYDKDF (reference sequence). CDR3 length equals 15 residues. CDR3 sequence reads: CATSRVRQGNTEAFF. CDR3 nucleotides: TGTGCCACCAGCAGAGTCCGCCAGGGGAACACTGAAGCTTTCTTT.

The gene calls are TRBV6-1 and TRBJ2-7; D is perhaps TRBD1 (5 bases). This CDR3 has 13 residues. V was shortened by 7 bases and J by 8 bases, with 18 bases between the two germline ends. CDR1 is MNHNS and CDR2 is SASEGT in the germline V gene. CDR3 protein: CASMDTGPTKQYF. DNA of the CDR3: TGTGCCAGCATGGACACCGGTCCTACGAAGCAGTACTTC.

This sequence joins TRBV10-2 and TRBJ1-5; possible D gene TRBD1, 6 bases. The CDR3 contains 13 residues. Germline lookup yields CDR1 WSHSY and CDR2 SAAADI. V dropped 6 bases and J dropped 9 bases, with 15 bases sitting between them. CDR3 protein: CASSPTAQGPQHF. In DNA form, the CDR3 reads TGCGCCAGCAGCCCGACAGCACAGGGGCCCCAGCATTTT.